These 10 T cell receptor beta chains share one sample of origin, sequenced in a study of blood T cell dynamics during melanoma immunotherapy. Repertoires were generated with immunoSEQ multiplex PCR, while TCRdb's copy carries only in-frame clones and drops some. The repertoire holds 8,500 to 11,000 clones, with roughly 86% as singletons. This sample's time point: pre-treatment baseline. The sample here was blood, taken from a patient treated with checkpoint blockade. Receptors originate from a human donor with melanoma.

This clone was counted once. The J gene is TRBJ2-2, the V gene TRBV6-5; D is ambiguous. This CDR3 contains 15 residues. Germline CDR1 and CDR2: MNHEY and SVGAGI. V lost 0 bases and J lost 5, with 10 bases in between. The CDR3 DNA sequence: TGTGCCAGCAGTTACTCGGGGTTGGGAACCGGGGAGCTGTTTTTT. This gives the protein CASSYSGLGTGELFF.

This rearrangement joins TRBV7-9 to TRBJ1-5; D remains ambiguous. The CDR3 consists of 13 residues. CDR1 SEHNR and CDR2 FQNEAQ come from the germline V gene (reference sequence). V was trimmed by 1 base and J by 4 bases, leaving 5 bases between them. The CDR3 loop is CASSLDGNQPQHF. In DNA form, the CDR3 reads TGTGCCAGCAGCTTAGACGGAAATCAGCCCCAGCATTTT. Supplemented by reference TRBV7-9 and TRBJ1-5, the full variable domain reads DTGVSQNPRHKITKRGQNVTFRCDPISEHNRLYWYRQTLGQGPEFLTYFQNEAQLEKSRLLSDRFSAERPKGSFSTLEIQRTEQGDSAMYLCASSLDGNQPQHFGDGTRLSIL.

The chain is built from TRBV25-1 and TRBJ1-1, with TRBD1 as a possible D gene (5 bases). V lost 11 bases and J 2 bases, leaving 15 bases between the germline ends. This CDR3 region has 13 residues. CDR1 MGHDK and CDR2 SYGVNS come from the germline V gene. In nucleotides, the CDR3 is TGTGCCTCGGGGGACGGTTACAACACTGAAGCTTTCTTT. Its translation: CASGDGYNTEAFF. Full variable domain (remainder filled in from reference TRBV25-1 and TRBJ1-1): EADIYQTPRYLVIGTGKKITLECSQTMGHDKMYWYQQDPGMELHLIHYSYGVNSTEKGDLSSESTVSRIRTEHFPLTLESARPSHTSQYLCASGDGYNTEAFFGQGTRLTVV.

The V and J genes are TRBV5-4 and TRBJ1-1; 7 bases map to TRBD1. The CDR3 totals 14 residues. Germline V lookup: CDR1 SGHNT, CDR2 YYREEE (reference sequence). V lost 4 bases, J lost 0 bases, and 3 bases stayed unmatched. CDR3 DNA: TGTGCCAGCAGCGACAGGGAAGTGAACACTGAAGCTTTCTTT. Protein product: CASSDREVNTEAFF.

This chain connects TRBV5-1 to TRBJ1-6, with D maybe TRBD1 (6 bases). The CDR3 is 17 amino acids. Germline CDR1 is SGHRS and CDR2 is YFSETQ. The V gene lost 0 bases and the J gene lost 2 bases, with 12 bases spanning the gap. CDR3 loop: CASSLGQARPYNSPLHF. In DNA, the CDR3 is TGCGCCAGCAGCTTGGGACAGGCTAGGCCCTATAATTCACCCCTCCACTTT. Complete variable domain (other parts from reference TRBV5-1 and TRBJ1-6): KAGVTQTPRYLIKTRGQQVTLSCSPISGHRSVSWYQQTPGQGLQFLFEYFSETQRNKGNFPGRFSGRQFSNSRSEMNVSTLELGDSALYLCASSLGQARPYNSPLHFGNGTRLTVT.

The V call is TRBV30, the J call TRBJ1-3; TRBD1 aligns across 10 bases. V was pared by 1 base and J by 4 bases, with 1 base of the junction left unmatched. The CDR3 totals 14 residues. Germline CDR1 is GTSNPN and CDR2 is SVGIG (reference sequence). The CDR3 protein is CAWSGQGAGNTIYF. In DNA form, the CDR3 reads TGTGCCTGGAGTGGACAGGGGGCCGGAAACACCATATATTTT.

The chain recombines TRBV7-2 with TRBJ1-2; D is ambiguous. In germline, CDR1 is SGHTA, CDR2 FQGNSA. CDR3 length: 13 residues. V was clipped by 5 bases and J by 4 bases, with 11 bases between them. CDR3 loop: CASSPLAVYGYTF. CDR3 nucleotide sequence: TGTGCCAGCAGCCCTCTCGCAGTCTATGGCTACACCTTC.

The chain links TRBV18 to TRBJ1-1; 8 bases are shared with TRBD1. The length of the CDR3 is 16 residues. Germline V lookup: CDR1 KGHSH, CDR2 LQKENI. The V gene end was trimmed by 6 bases and the J gene end by 4 bases; junction bases not matched to a gene: 13. CDR3 nucleotides: TGTGCCAGCTCTCAGGGCAATACAGGGGGGATCACTGAAGCTTTCTTT. Translated, it gives CASSQGNTGGITEAFF.

V usage is TRBV10-3 and J usage is TRBJ1-5; D gene uncertain. CDR1 and CDR2 (germline): ENHRY, SYGVKD. This CDR3 has 12 residues. V was pared by 6 bases and J by 4 bases, with 7 bases between. The DNA of the CDR3 is TGTGCCATCAGGGGGTGGAATCAGCCCCAGCATTTT. This encodes CAIRGWNQPQHF.

This clone was counted once. This rearrangement joins TRBV5-1 to TRBJ2-1, with 7 bases aligning to TRBD2. Looked up from germline, CDR1 is SGHRS and CDR2 is YFSETQ. After removal of 2 bases from V and 1 base from J, the junction contained 9 bases not matched to a gene. The CDR3 contains 17 residues. CDR3: CASSFILREASYNEQFF. CDR3 in DNA: TGCGCCAGCAGCTTTATACTTCGGGAGGCATCCTACAATGAGCAGTTCTTC.